This TCR beta chain was retrieved from a study of monozygotic twins with inflammatory bowel disease. General study findings and limits: Concordant and discordant twins showed no difference in repertoire similarity, possibly from limited power.

Worth noting for this clonotype: Its antigen is not known.

This CDR3 has 16 residues. The V gene's germline CDR1 is LGHDT and CDR2 YNNKEL (reference sequence). The template was total RNA from whole blood, with no T cell sorting. TCRdb reprocessed the 5' RACE reads, with one entry per CDR3 protein and no DNA. The sample totals more than 300,000 distinct CDR3 sequences. This chain connects TRBV3-1 to TRBJ2-4; TCRdb picks TRBD2, but there is no DNA to check that call. This TCR came from a human donor with ulcerative colitis or Crohn's disease, or a healthy co-twin of an affected twin (not recorded which). The sequenced sample was blood. CDR3: CASSQDLAGSKNIQYF.